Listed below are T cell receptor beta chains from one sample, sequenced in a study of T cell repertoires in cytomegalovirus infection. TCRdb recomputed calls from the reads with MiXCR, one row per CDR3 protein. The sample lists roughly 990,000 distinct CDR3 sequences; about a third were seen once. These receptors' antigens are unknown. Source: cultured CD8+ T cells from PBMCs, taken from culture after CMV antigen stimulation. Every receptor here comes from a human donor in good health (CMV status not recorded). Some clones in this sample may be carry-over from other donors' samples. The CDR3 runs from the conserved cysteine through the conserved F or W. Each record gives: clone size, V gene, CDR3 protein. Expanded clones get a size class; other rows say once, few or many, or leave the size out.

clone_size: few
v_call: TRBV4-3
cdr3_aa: CASSQDVRGRGDTQYF

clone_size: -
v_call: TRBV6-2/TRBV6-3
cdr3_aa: CASTPWGNTEAFF

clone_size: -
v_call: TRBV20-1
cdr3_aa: CSARGGAGNEQFF

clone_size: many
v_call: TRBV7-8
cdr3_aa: CASSSPGQGWHSPLHF

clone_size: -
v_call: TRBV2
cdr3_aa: CASTDSLTLGSYGYTF

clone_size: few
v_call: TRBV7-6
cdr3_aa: CASSVGTGNTGELFF

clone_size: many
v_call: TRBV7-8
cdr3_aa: CASSFGRASDEQYF

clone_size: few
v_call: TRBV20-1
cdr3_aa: CSARAGTGNQPQHF

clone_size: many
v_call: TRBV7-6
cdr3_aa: CASSFGGDYEQYF

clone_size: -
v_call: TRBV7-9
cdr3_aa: CASSPPTGGSYNEQFF

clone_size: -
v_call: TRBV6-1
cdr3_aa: CASSPRGEGGKYEQYF

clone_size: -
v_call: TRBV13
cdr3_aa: CASSSYAGGNQPQHF

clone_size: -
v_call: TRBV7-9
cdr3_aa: CASTEGQGGNQPQHF

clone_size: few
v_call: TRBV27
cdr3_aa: CAIRVDEQFF

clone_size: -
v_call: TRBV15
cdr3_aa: CATSRQRNEQYF

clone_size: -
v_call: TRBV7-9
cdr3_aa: CASSSPGTGEGNTIYF